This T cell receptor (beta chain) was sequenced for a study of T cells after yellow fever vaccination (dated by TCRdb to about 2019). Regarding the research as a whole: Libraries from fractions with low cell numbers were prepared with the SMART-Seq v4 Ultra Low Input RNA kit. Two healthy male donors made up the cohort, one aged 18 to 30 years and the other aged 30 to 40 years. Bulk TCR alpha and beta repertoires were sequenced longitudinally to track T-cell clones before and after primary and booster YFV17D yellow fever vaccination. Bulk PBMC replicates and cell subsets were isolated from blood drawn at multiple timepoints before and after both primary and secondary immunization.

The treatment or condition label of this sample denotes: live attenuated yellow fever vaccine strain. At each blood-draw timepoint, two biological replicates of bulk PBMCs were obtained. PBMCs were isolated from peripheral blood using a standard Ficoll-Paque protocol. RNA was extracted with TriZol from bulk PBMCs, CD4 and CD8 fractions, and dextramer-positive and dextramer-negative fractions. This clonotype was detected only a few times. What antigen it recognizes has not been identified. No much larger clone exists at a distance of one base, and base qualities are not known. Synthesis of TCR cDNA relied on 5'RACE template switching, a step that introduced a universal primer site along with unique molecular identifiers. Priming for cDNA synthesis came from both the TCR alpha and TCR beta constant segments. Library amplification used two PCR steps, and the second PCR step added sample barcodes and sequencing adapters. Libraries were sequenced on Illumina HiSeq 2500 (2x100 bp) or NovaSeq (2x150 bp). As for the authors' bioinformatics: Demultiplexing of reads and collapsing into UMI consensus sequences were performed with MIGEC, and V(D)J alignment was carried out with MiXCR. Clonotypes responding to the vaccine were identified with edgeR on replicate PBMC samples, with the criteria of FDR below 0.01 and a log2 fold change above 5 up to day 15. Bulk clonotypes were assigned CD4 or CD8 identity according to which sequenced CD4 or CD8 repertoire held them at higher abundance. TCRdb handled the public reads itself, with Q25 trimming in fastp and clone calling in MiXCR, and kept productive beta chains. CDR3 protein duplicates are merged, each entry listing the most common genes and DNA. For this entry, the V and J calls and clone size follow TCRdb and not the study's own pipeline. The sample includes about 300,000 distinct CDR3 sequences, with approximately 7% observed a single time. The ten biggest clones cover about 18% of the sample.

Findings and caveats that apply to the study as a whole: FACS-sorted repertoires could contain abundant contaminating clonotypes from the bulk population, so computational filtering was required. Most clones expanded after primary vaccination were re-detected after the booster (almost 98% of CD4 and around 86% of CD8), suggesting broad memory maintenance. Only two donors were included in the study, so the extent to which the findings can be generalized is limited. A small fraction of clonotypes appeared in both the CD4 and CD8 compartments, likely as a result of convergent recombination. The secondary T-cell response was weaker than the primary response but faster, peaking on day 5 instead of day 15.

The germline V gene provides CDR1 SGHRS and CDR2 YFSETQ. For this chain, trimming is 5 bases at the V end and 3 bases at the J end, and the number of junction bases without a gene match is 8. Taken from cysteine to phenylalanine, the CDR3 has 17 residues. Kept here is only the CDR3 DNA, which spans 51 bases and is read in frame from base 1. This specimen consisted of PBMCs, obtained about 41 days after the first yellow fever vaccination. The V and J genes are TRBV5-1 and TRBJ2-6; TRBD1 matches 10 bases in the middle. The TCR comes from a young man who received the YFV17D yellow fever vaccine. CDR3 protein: CASRRGTGEGGANVLTF. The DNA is TGCGCCAGCAGACGCGGGACAGGGGAAGGTGGGGCCAACGTCCTGACTTTC.